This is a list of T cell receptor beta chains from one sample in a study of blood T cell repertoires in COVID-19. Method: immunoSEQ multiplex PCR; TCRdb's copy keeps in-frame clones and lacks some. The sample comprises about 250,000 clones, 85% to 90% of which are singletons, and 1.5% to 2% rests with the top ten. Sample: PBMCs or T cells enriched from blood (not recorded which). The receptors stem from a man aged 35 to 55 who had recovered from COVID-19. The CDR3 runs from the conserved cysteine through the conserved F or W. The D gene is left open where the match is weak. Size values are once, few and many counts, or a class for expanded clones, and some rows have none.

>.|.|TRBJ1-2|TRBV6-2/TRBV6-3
TGTGCCAGCAGTTTCGGACAGTCCTATGGCTACACCTTC
CASSFGQSYGYTF
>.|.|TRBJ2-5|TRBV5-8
TGTGCCAGCAGCTTGGTACAAGAGACCCAGTACTTC
CASSLVQETQYF
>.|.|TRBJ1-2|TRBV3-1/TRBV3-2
TGTGCCAGCAGCCTCCGACAGCGCAACTATGGCTACACCTTC
CASSLRQRNYGYTF
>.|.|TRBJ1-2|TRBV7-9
TGTGCCCTCTTAGAGAACTATGGCTACACCTTC
CALLENYGYTF
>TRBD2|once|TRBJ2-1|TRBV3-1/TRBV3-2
TGTGCCAGCAGCCAAGATGGCCTAGCGGTTGGCGTCTTC
CASSQDGLAVGVF
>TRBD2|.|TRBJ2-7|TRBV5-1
TGCGCCAGCAGCCCGGTCGGGGGGGGCTCTGCCTACGAGCAGTACTTC
CASSPVGGGSAYEQYF
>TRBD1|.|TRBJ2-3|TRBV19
TGTGCCAGTAGTGAAGGGGACAGGAGATACACAGATACGCAGTATTTT
CASSEGDRRYTDTQYF
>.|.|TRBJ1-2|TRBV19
TGTGCCAGTAGTGACGGTGGCGGGTATGGCTACACCTTC
CASSDGGGYGYTF
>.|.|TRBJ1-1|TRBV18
TGTGCCAGCTCATTGTACAGGGAGAACACTGAAGCTTTCTTT
CASSLYRENTEAFF
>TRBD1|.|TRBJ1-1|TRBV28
TGTGCCACCGAGGGGGCGCTCGCAGCTTTCTTT
CATEGALAAFF
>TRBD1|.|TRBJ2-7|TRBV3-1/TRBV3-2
TGTGCCAGCAGCCCGATCCCGACAGGGAGCTACGAGCAGTACTTC
CASSPIPTGSYEQYF
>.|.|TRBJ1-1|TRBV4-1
TGCGCCAGCAGCGCGACTGGGGCAGATACTGAAGCTTTCTTT
CASSATGADTEAFF
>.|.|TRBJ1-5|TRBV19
TGTGCCAGCAGGACAGTTGATTATAGCAATCAGCCCCAGCATTTT
CASRTVDYSNQPQHF
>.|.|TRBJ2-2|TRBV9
TGTGCCAGCAGCCAGGGAGGTGGGGGGACCACCGGGGAGCTGTTTTTT
CASSQGGGGTTGELFF
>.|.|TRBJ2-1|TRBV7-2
TGTGCCAGCAGCTTAGAACTAGGGTTGGGGCAGTTCTTC
CASSLELGLGQFF
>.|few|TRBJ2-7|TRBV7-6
TGTGCCAGCAGCTTATCCACCTACGAGCAGTACTTC
CASSLSTYEQYF
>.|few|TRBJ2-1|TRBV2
TGTGCCAGCAGGGACAGCTCCTACAATGAGCAGTTCTTC
CASRDSSYNEQFF
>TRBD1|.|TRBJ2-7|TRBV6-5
TGTGCCAGCAGTCCGACGACAGGGGACTACGAGCAGTACTTC
CASSPTTGDYEQYF
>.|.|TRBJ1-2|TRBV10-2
TGCGCCAGCAGTGAGTCCATAGACTCAGACCTGAGTGGCTACACCTTC
CASSESIDSDLSGYTF
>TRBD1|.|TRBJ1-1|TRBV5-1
TGCGCCAGTAAAACAGGGGACCTGAACACTGAAGCTTTCTTT
CASKTGDLNTEAFF